This TCR beta chain was obtained from a study of cytomegalovirus exposure and HLA in healthy donors. Notes on the study in general: Later on, an analysis showed TCR association rates differing by HLA locus, with DRB1 the most and HLA-C the fewest.

A multiplex PCR was run with 60 Vbeta primers and 13 Jbeta primers. In the original analysis: Among the unique TCR beta chains that a later analysis counted, 75 million to 85 million in all, 10 million to 11 million were shared. The assay was immunoSEQ multiplex PCR, and TCRdb's table has in-frame clones only and misses some. Clone size and V and J calls were adopted from that table, with D and trimming inferred from the DNA. The table records over 65,000 clones, 70% to 80% of them present only once. The donors gave bone marrow, and they were healthy. With respect to this clone: Its antigen is still unknown.

Sequencing was performed on PBMCs. This receptor was taken from a human donor in good health.

The CDR3: CASSLAGAGTPYEQYF. Written as DNA, the CDR3 is TGTGCCAGCAGCTTAGCGGGAGCGGGGACCCCCTACGAGCAGTACTTC. The chain has TRBV7-2 and TRBJ2-7; 7 bases are a match to TRBD2. Germline assignment: CDR1 SGHTA and CDR2 FQGNSA. The V segment lost 0 bases and the J segment 2 bases; nucleotides outside the gene matches: 7. The CDR3 extends over 16 amino acids.